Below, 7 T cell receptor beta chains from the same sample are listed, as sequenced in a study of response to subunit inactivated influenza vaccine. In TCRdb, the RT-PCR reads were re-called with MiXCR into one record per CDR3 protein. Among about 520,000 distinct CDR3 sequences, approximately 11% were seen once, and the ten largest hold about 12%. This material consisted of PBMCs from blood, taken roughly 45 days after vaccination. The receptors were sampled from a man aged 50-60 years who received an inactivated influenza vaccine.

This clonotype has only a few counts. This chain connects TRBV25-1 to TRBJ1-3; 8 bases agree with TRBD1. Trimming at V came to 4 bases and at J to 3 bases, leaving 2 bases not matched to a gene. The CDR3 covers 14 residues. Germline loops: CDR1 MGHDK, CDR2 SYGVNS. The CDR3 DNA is TGTGCCAGCAGTGGGACAGGGAGTGGAAACACCATATATTTT. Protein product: CASSGTGSGNTIYF.

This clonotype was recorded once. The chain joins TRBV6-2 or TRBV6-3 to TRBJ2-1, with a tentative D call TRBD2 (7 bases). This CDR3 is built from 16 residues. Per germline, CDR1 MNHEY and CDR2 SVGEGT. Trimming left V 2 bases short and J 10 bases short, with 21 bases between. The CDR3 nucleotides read TGTGCCAGCAGTTACGTGGCGGGGGCGCTTTCAATCGAGCAGTTCTTC. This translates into CASSYVAGALSIEQFF.

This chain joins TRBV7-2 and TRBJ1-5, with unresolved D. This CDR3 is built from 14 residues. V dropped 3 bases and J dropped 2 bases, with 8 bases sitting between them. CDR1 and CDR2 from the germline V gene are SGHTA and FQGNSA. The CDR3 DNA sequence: TGTGCCAGCAGCTTTGTGTCTGGCAATCAGCCCCAGCATTTT. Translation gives CASSFVSGNQPQHF.

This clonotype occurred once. Written as DNA, the CDR3 is TGTGCCAGCAGTTACCTAGGACAGGGTAACGAGCAGTACTTC. The encoded protein is CASSYLGQGNEQYF. This chain uses TRBV12-3 or TRBV12-4 with TRBJ2-7; 8 bases line up with TRBD1. This CDR3 has 14 amino acids. V was pared by 4 bases and J by 5 bases, with 7 bases of the junction left unmatched.

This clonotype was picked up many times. In DNA form, the CDR3 reads TGTGCCACCAGCAGAGACCGAGGCGGGGCGCAGGATTGGATGGTGACAGATACGCAGTATTTT. It yields the protein CATSRDRGGAQDWMVTDTQYF. This chain connects TRBV15 to TRBJ2-3; possibly TRBD2 for D (6 bases). Trimming removed 0 bases at V and 3 bases at J, with 28 bases between. CDR1 LNHNV and CDR2 YYDKDF come from the germline V gene (reference sequence). The CDR3 runs 21 residues.

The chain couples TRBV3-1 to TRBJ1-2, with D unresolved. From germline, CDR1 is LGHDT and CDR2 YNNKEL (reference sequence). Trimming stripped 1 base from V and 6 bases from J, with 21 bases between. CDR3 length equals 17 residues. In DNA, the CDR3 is TGTGCCAGCAGCCAAGTTCTCTTAGGATCGCCATCGCATGGCTACACCTTC. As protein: CASSQVLLGSPSHGYTF.

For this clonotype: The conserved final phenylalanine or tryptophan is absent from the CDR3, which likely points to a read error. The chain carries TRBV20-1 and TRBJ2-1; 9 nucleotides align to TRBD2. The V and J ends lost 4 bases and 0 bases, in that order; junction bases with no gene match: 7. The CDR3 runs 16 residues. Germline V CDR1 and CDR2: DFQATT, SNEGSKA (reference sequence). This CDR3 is CSAISREGSSYNEQFL. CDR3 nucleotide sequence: TGCAGTGCTATATCGCGGGAGGGAAGCTCCTACAATGAGCAGTTCTTA.